This entry lists 5 T cell receptor beta chains sequenced from one sample in a study of CD8+ T cells in alopecia areata. Described treatment: oral pan-JAK inhibitor, 5-10 mg twice daily. cDNA reverse transcribed from extracted RNA served as the sequencing template. Here immunoSEQ multiplex PCR was the method, and the copy in TCRdb shows in-frame clones only, minus some. The data show 150,000 to 200,000 clones, roughly 63% seen once. This specimen consisted of CD4+ T cells sorted from blood, obtained at approximately week 56, from a patient treated with tofacitinib. The source is a human donor with alopecia areata.

J is TRBJ2-3 and V is TRBV19; D is unclear. V lost 5 bases to trimming and J lost 6 bases, with 9 bases between them. Germline CDR1 LNHDA, CDR2 SQIVND (reference sequence). CDR3 length: 12 amino acids. In nucleotides, the CDR3 is TGTGCCAGTAGTCCCTCCGCCGATACGCAGTATTTT. This codes for CASSPSADTQYF.

This chain links TRBV19 with TRBJ2-1, with a possible D match to TRBD2 (7 bases). The ends were cut back, 3 bases at V and 10 bases at J, with 10 bases in the middle. This CDR3 has 12 amino acids. CDR1 LNHDA and CDR2 SQIVND come from the germline V gene (reference sequence). The CDR3 region has the DNA TGTGCCAGTAGTATGGAGGGGGGGGAGCAGTTCTTC. Translated, it gives CASSMEGGEQFF.

The chain employs TRBV4-1 and TRBJ2-5; D call uncertain. Trimming removed 2 bases from V and 2 bases from J, with 12 bases in between. Looked up from germline, CDR1 is MGHRA and CDR2 is YSYEKL. CDR3 length: 15 amino acids. CDR3 bases: TGCGCCAGCAGCCAAAGGGAAAGCTGGCAAGAGACCCAGTACTTC. Its protein is CASSQRESWQETQYF.

The gene calls are TRBV30 and TRBJ2-7, with 14 bases lining up with TRBD2. Per the germline V gene, CDR1 is GTSNPN and CDR2 is SVGIG (reference sequence). This CDR3 is 15 amino acids long. Trimming took 3 bases from V and 4 from J; bases not matched to a gene: 5. CDR3: CAWSRTSGGFYEQYF. The CDR3, as DNA: TGTGCCTGGAGCCGGACTAGCGGGGGGTTTTACGAGCAGTACTTC.

This sequence joins TRBV14 and TRBJ2-3; D remains ambiguous. Trimming shortened V by 1 base and J by 9 bases, and 14 bases separated the two germline ends. The CDR3 sequence is 14 residues long. Germline CDR1 and CDR2: SGHDN and FVKESK. CDR3 residues: CASSQGVTSATQYF. CDR3 in DNA: TGTGCCAGCAGCCAAGGAGTTACATCCGCGACGCAGTATTTT. Filled out from reference TRBV14 and TRBJ2-3, the complete variable domain reads EAGVTQFPSHSVIEKGQTVTLRCDPISGHDNLYWYRRVMGKEIKFLLHFVKESKQDESGMPNNRFLAERTGGTYSTLKVQPAELEDSGVYFCASSQGVTSATQYFGPGTRLTVL.